The 32 T cell receptor beta chains reported below all come from one sample, sequenced in a study of blood T cell repertoires in COVID-19. Clones were sequenced by immunoSEQ multiplex PCR, and TCRdb holds only the in-frame ones, with some missing. Among approximately 210,000 clones listed, roughly nine tenths were seen once. The sequencing input was PBMCs or T cells enriched from blood (not recorded which). These receptors were taken from a woman aged 25 to 39 who had recovered from COVID-19.

This clone came up many times. The chain employs TRBV30 and TRBJ1-1; D is perhaps TRBD1 (5 bases). There are 14 residues in the CDR3. V was shortened by 3 bases and J by 4 bases, with 15 bases between the two germline ends. Germline CDR1 GTSNPN, CDR2 SVGIG (reference sequence). The CDR3 region has the DNA TGTGCCTGGAGCGTCATCGGGGGGGGCACTGAAGCTTTCTTT. Residues: CAWSVIGGGTEAFF. Full variable domain (rest looked up from reference TRBV30 and TRBJ1-1): SQTIHQWPATLVQPVGSPLSLECTVEGTSNPNLYWYRQAAGRGLQLLFYSVGIGQISSEVPQNLSASRPQDRQFILSSKKLLLSDSGFYLCAWSVIGGGTEAFFGQGTRLTVV.

The genes are TRBV6-5 and TRBJ2-1, with TRBD2 matching 11 bases. This CDR3 comprises 15 residues. From germline, CDR1 is MNHEY and CDR2 SVGAGI. V lost 6 bases to trimming and J lost 3 bases; unmatched junction nucleotides: 4. The CDR3 coding sequence is TGTGCCAGCAGGTTGGGACTAGCGGTCTACAATGAGCAGTTCTTC. This encodes CASRLGLAVYNEQFF.

CDR3 protein: CASRRGTEAFF. CDR3 coding DNA: TGTGCCAGCAGACGGGGGACTGAAGCTTTCTTT. The chain has TRBV6-5 and TRBJ1-1; D possibly corresponds to TRBD1 (5 bases). The germline V gene encodes CDR1 MNHEY and CDR2 SVGAGI. Trimming shortened V by 6 bases and J by 5 bases, and 7 bases separated the two germline ends. The CDR3 totals 11 residues.

The rearrangement uses TRBV4-3 and TRBJ1-2; 7 bases agree with TRBD1. The germline V gene encodes CDR1 LGHNA and CDR2 YSLEER. Trimming cost V 3 bases and J 8 bases; bases outside gene matches: 9. This CDR3 has 14 amino acids. In nucleotides, the CDR3 is TGCGCCAGCAGCCACCGAGGGGGCGCGGGCGGCTACACCTTC. It codes for CASSHRGGAGGYTF.

The V gene is TRBV10-3, the J gene TRBJ2-3, with 9 bases matching TRBD2. Germline-derived CDR1 and CDR2 are ENHRY and SYGVKD. CDR3 length equals 16 residues. The V gene end was trimmed by 2 bases and the J gene end by 4 bases; junction bases not matched to a gene: 7. As DNA, the CDR3 is TGTGCCATCAGTGAGGGGGCGGGAGGGCCCCCAGATACGCAGTATTTT. It codes for CAISEGAGGPPDTQYF.

This clone was counted once. The V gene is TRBV6-6, the J gene TRBJ2-3; the match to TRBD1 covers 9 bases. The CDR3 is made up of 15 amino acids. The V and J ends lost 7 bases and 4 bases, in that order; junction bases with no gene match: 9. Germline lookup yields CDR1 MNHNY and CDR2 SVGAGI (reference sequence). The CDR3 reads CASKTTGTGPDTQYF. Here the CDR3 DNA reads TGTGCCAGCAAAACTACCGGGACAGGGCCAGATACGCAGTATTTT.

The rearrangement links TRBV12-3 or TRBV12-4 to TRBJ2-7, with unresolved D. Trimming took off 4 bases at V and 3 bases at J, with 10 bases between the two ends. CDR3 length: 13 amino acids. CDR3 loop: CASSSLRHYEQYF. CDR3 sequence (DNA): TGTGCCAGCAGTTCCCTAAGACACTACGAGCAGTACTTC.

The gene calls are TRBV25-1 and TRBJ2-7, with 8 bases fitting TRBD2. The CDR3 covers 14 residues. The germline CDR1 and CDR2 sequences are MGHDK and SYGVNS. V dropped 5 bases and J dropped 2; count of bases not matched to a gene: 5. CDR3 coding DNA: TGTGCCAGCAGTCCCCGGGGGGGCCCCTACGAGCAGTACTTC. Its protein is CASSPRGGPYEQYF.

The V call is TRBV10-2, the J call TRBJ1-1, with 8 bases aligning to TRBD1. V lost 0 bases to trimming and J lost 10 bases; unmatched junction nucleotides: 10. The CDR3 contains 15 residues. The germline V gene encodes CDR1 WSHSY and CDR2 SAAADI. The CDR3 coding sequence is TGCGCCAGCAGTGAGTCGACCCTCGACAGGGGAGGAGCTTTCTTT. This codes for CASSESTLDRGGAFF.

The chain combines TRBV7-9 with TRBJ2-1; D not resolved. The germline V gene encodes CDR1 SEHNR and CDR2 FQNEAQ (reference sequence). Trimming took off 4 bases at V and 7 bases at J, with 11 bases between the two ends. This CDR3 comprises 13 residues. CDR3 DNA: TGTGCCAGCAGCTCTTTACGCGCGAATGAGCAGTTCTTC. This encodes CASSSLRANEQFF.

This chain links TRBV6-5 with TRBJ1-1; D perhaps matches TRBD1 (6 bases). This CDR3 has 15 amino acids. Trimming left V 6 bases short and J 2 bases short, with 16 bases between. Germline CDR1 is MNHEY and CDR2 is SVGAGI. DNA for the CDR3: TGTGCCAGCAGGAGGGACACTAGGATAAACACTGAAGCTTTCTTT. Amino acid sequence: CASRRDTRINTEAFF.

This sequence joins TRBV11-1 and TRBJ1-2, with D possibly matching TRBD1 (5 bases). The CDR3 spans 14 residues. The germline V gene encodes CDR1 SGHAT and CDR2 FQDESV (reference sequence). V lost 5 bases, J lost 5 bases, and 15 bases lay in between. The CDR3 DNA follows: TGTGCCAGCAGCACCTCCGACAGTAGTTATGGCTACACCTTC. Translation gives CASSTSDSSYGYTF.

The chain is built from TRBV9 and TRBJ1-2; 9 bases are shared with TRBD1. This CDR3 has 14 amino acids. Germline values: CDR1 SGDLS, CDR2 YYNGEE. V lost 4 bases and J lost 7; bases outside the gene matches: 8. The CDR3: CASSPRTGEIGYTF. For the CDR3, the DNA is TGTGCCAGCAGCCCTCGGACAGGGGAGATTGGCTACACCTTC. Full variable domain (outside the CDR3, taken from reference TRBV9 and TRBJ1-2): DSGVTQTPKHLITATGQRVTLRCSPRSGDLSVYWYQQSLDQGLQFLIQYYNGEERAKGNILERFSAQQFPDLHSELNLSSLELGDSALYFCASSPRTGEIGYTFGSGTRLTVV.

This chain uses TRBV7-6 with TRBJ1-1; D is perhaps TRBD1 (5 bases). The germline V and J ends were trimmed by 4 bases and 6 bases, with 9 bases remaining between them. The CDR3 totals 12 residues. CDR1 is SGHVS, CDR2 FNYEAQ, per germline. The CDR3 DNA sequence: TGTGCCAGCAGCTCGGACACCTCTGAAGCTTTCTTT. As protein: CASSSDTSEAFF.

The chain recombines TRBV29-1 with TRBJ1-1; 10 nucleotides align to TRBD1. The V gene end was trimmed by 5 bases and the J gene end by 4 bases; junction bases not matched to a gene: 4. Per the germline V gene, CDR1 is SQVTM and CDR2 is ANQGSEA. CDR3 length: 13 residues. DNA of the CDR3: TGCAGCGTTCGGACAGGGGGGGGCACTGAAGCTTTCTTT. Its translation: CSVRTGGGTEAFF.

The rearrangement links TRBV7-8 to TRBJ1-2; 7 nucleotides match TRBD1. Germline V gene lookup returns CDR1 SGHVS and CDR2 FQNEAQ. This CDR3 contains 16 residues. V lost 5 bases to trimming and J lost 4 bases; unmatched junction nucleotides: 13. CDR3 loop: CASSRTSRQGGYGYTF. DNA of the CDR3: TGTGCCAGCAGCAGAACATCGCGACAGGGTGGCTATGGCTACACCTTC.

The J gene is TRBJ2-7, the V gene TRBV18; 8 bases align to TRBD1. CDR1 and CDR2 from the germline V gene are KGHSH and LQKENI. J gave up 0 bases and V 2 bases, and 6 bases lay outside the gene matches. This CDR3 is 16 amino acids long. The CDR3 DNA is TGTGCCAGCTCACCATCCTTCACAGGGGGCTCCTACGAGCAGTACTTC. Residues: CASSPSFTGGSYEQYF.

The J gene is TRBJ1-6, the V gene TRBV18; D possibly corresponds to TRBD1 (6 bases). CDR3 length: 19 residues. V lost 5 bases and J 0 bases, leaving 20 bases between the germline ends. Germline-derived CDR1 and CDR2 are KGHSH and LQKENI. DNA for the CDR3: TGTGCCAGCTCATCCCAGGGGCGAGATAGGAGCTCCTATAATTCACCCCTCCACTTT. Its protein product is CASSSQGRDRSSYNSPLHF.

This CDR3 is CASSLNPFRTNQPQHF. The CDR3 coding sequence is TGTGCCAGCAGTTTAAACCCCTTTAGGACAAATCAGCCCCAGCATTTT. The chain recombines TRBV6-5 with TRBJ1-5; TRBD1 might be the D (5 bases). Trimming took off 4 bases at V and 4 bases at J, with 17 bases between the two ends. Germline lookup yields CDR1 MNHEY and CDR2 SVGAGI. This CDR3 comprises 16 residues.

The chain recombines TRBV7-3 with TRBJ1-1; D remains unclear. Germline CDR1 SGHTA, CDR2 FQGTGA. The CDR3 covers 13 residues. Trimming left V 1 base short and J 4 bases short, with 7 bases between. CDR3 amino acids: CASSLIRGTEAFF. In DNA, the CDR3 is TGTGCCAGCAGCTTAATTCGGGGCACTGAAGCTTTCTTT.

The chain couples TRBV4-3 to TRBJ2-5; D not certain. V was pared by 3 bases and J by 5 bases, with 10 bases between. This CDR3 has 13 amino acids. In germline, CDR1 is LGHNA, CDR2 YSLEER. CDR3 sequence reads: CASSQVVGETQYF. CDR3 nucleotide sequence: TGCGCCAGCAGCCAGGTCGTCGGGGAGACCCAGTACTTC.

The CDR3 nucleotides are TGCGCCAGCACTGAACAGGGGTCGCGTGGCTACACCTTC. Translating it yields CASTEQGSRGYTF. V is TRBV4-3 and J is TRBJ1-2; 7 nucleotides align to TRBD1. This CDR3 spans 13 amino acids. Germline CDR1 LGHNA, CDR2 YSLEER. V trimming: 7 bases; J trimming: 7 bases; junction bases outside the gene matches: 9.

The rearrangement links TRBV11-2 to TRBJ1-5; 7 positions match TRBD1. CDR1 is SGHAT and CDR2 is FQNNGV in the germline V gene. The CDR3 runs to 15 residues. V dropped 1 base and J dropped 6; count of bases not matched to a gene: 6. CDR3 nucleotides: TGTGCCAGCAGCTTAGTAGGCGGGACAGCTCAGCCCCAGCATTTT. Its protein is CASSLVGGTAQPQHF.

This CDR3 is CASSLNRGEKLFF. The CDR3 DNA follows: TGTGCCAGCAGCCTAAACAGGGGGGAAAAACTGTTTTTT. The V and J genes are TRBV6-5 and TRBJ1-4, with 8 bases identical to TRBD1. This CDR3 region has 13 residues. With V trimmed by 6 bases and J by 8 bases, 5 bases remained unmatched. Germline V gives CDR1 MNHEY, CDR2 SVGAGI.

The V and J genes are TRBV11-3 and TRBJ1-5; D not resolved. Trimming removed 0 bases from V and 4 bases from J, with 4 bases in between. CDR3 length: 13 amino acids. The V gene's germline CDR1 is SGHNT and CDR2 YENEEA. The CDR3 bases are TGTGCCAGCAGCTTAGACGGGAATCAGCCCCAGCATTTT. Its protein product is CASSLDGNQPQHF.

The CDR3 here is CASSRTESSYNEQFF. DNA of the CDR3: TGCGCCAGCAGCCGCACAGAGAGCTCCTACAATGAGCAGTTCTTC. The rearrangement uses TRBV4-3 and TRBJ2-1; D is ambiguous. The germline V and J ends were trimmed by 4 bases and 0 bases, with 10 bases remaining between them. The CDR3 is made up of 15 amino acids. Looked up from germline, CDR1 is LGHNA and CDR2 is YSLEER.

The genes are TRBV12-3 or TRBV12-4 and TRBJ1-1; 7 bases are a match to TRBD1. V shed 6 bases and J 3 bases; nucleotides not matched to a gene: 4. The CDR3 consists of 13 residues. The CDR3 is CASRPTGYTEAFF. In nucleotides, the CDR3 is TGTGCCAGCAGACCGACAGGGTACACTGAAGCTTTCTTT.

This clone was observed a handful of times. The chain uses TRBV4-2 and TRBJ1-1; D is possibly TRBD1 (6 bases). Germline values: CDR1 LGHNA, CDR2 YNFKEQ. The CDR3 runs to 15 residues. Trimming took off 4 bases at V and 1 base at J, with 13 bases between the two ends. CDR3 DNA: TGTGCCAGCAGCCGGGCAGGGGCTGGGAACACTGAAGCTTTCTTT. Protein product: CASSRAGAGNTEAFF.

V usage is TRBV7-3 and J usage is TRBJ2-7; D gene unclear. Deletions cut 5 bases from V and 6 bases from J, with 23 bases between. The germline CDR1 and CDR2 sequences are SGHTA and FQGTGA. The CDR3 has 16 amino acids. CDR3 loop: CASSPSPSGGVLEQYF. The CDR3 coding sequence is TGTGCCAGCAGCCCCAGTCCCTCTGGTGGAGTCCTCGAGCAGTACTTC.

The chain links TRBV5-6 to TRBJ1-1, with 7 bases lining up with TRBD1. CDR3 length: 15 amino acids. With 6 bases clipped from V and 6 bases from J, the junction kept 14 bases outside the gene matches. Germline V gene data show CDR1 as SGHDT and CDR2 as YYEEEE. The CDR3 here is CASTSNPTGRPEAFF. Written as DNA, the CDR3 is TGTGCCAGCACCTCGAACCCGACAGGGAGGCCTGAAGCTTTCTTT.

The chain has TRBV19 and TRBJ1-5; no firm D call. Trimming stripped 8 bases from V and 6 bases from J, with 17 bases between. Germline CDR1 LNHDA, CDR2 SQIVND (reference sequence). This CDR3 contains 14 residues. CDR3 amino acids: CASHGERAIQPQHF. The CDR3 DNA sequence: TGTGCCAGTCACGGCGAGAGGGCTATTCAGCCCCAGCATTTT.

The sample holds one count of this clone. The chain uses TRBV19 and TRBJ1-4, with 7 bases identical to TRBD1. Germline values: CDR1 LNHDA, CDR2 SQIVND (reference sequence). The V segment lost 5 bases and the J segment 4 bases; nucleotides outside the gene matches: 7. CDR3 length: 15 residues. CDR3 in amino acids: CASSAAGDSNEKLFF. The CDR3 bases are TGTGCCAGTAGTGCCGCCGGGGACAGTAATGAAAAACTGTTTTTT.